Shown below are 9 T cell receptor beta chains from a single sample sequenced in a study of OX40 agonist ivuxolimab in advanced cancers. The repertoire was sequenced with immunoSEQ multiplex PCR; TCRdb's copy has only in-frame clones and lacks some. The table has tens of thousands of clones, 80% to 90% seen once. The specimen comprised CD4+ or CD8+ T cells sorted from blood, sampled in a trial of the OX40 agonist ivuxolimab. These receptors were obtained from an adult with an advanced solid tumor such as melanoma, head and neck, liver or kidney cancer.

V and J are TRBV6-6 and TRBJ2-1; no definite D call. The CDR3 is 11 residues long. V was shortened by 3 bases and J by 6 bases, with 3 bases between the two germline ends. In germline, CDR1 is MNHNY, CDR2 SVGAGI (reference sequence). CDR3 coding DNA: TGTGCCAGCAGTTATGGCAATGAGCAGTTCTTC. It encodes CASSYGNEQFF.

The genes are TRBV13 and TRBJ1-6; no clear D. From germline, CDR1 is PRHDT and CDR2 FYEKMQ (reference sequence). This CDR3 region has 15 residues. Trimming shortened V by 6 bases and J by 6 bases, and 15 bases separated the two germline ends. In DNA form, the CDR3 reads TGTGCCAGCAGGCCCGAGCCTCCGGGTAATTCACCCCTCCACTTT. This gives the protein CASRPEPPGNSPLHF.

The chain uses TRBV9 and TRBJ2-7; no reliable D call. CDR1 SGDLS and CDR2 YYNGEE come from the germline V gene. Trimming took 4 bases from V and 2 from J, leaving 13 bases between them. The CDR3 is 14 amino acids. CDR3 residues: CASSRQAGAYEQYF. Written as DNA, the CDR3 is TGTGCCAGCAGCAGGCAGGCCGGAGCCTACGAGCAGTACTTC.

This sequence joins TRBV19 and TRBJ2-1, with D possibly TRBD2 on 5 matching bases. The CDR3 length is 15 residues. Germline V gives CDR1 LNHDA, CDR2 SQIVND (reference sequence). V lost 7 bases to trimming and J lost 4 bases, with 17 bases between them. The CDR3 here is CASMPGLWIYNEQFF. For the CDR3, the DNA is TGTGCCAGTATGCCCGGACTCTGGATTTACAATGAGCAGTTCTTC.

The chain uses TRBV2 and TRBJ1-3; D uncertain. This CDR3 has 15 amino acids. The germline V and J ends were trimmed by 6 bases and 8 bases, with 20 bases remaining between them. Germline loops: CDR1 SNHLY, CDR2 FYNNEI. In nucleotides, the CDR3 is TGTGCCAGCAGGGGAAGGGCCCCAATAGCGGACACCATATATTTT. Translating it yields CASRGRAPIADTIYF.

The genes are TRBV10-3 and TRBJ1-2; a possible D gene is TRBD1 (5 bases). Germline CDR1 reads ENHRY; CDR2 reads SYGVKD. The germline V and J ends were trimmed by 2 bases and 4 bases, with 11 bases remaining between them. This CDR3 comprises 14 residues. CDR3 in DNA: TGTGCCATCAGTGAGGGCGCGGGGGGCTATGGCTACACCTTC. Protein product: CAISEGAGGYGYTF.

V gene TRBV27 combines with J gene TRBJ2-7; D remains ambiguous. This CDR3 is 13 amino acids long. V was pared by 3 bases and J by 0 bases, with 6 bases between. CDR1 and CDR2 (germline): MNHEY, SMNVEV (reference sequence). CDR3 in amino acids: CASSFPSSYEQYF. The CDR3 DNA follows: TGTGCCAGCAGTTTCCCCAGCTCCTACGAGCAGTACTTC.

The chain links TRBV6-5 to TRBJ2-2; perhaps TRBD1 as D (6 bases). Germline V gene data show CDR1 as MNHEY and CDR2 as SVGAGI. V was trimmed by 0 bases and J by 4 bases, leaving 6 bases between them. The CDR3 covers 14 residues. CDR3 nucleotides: TGTGCCAGCAGTTACTCGACAGGCACCGGGGAGCTGTTTTTT. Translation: CASSYSTGTGELFF.

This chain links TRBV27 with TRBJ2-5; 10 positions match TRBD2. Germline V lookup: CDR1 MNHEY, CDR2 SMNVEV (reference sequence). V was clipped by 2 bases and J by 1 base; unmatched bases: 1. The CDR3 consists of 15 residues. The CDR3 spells CASSLLAGAQETQYF. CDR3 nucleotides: TGTGCCAGCAGTTTACTAGCGGGGGCCCAAGAGACCCAGTACTTC.